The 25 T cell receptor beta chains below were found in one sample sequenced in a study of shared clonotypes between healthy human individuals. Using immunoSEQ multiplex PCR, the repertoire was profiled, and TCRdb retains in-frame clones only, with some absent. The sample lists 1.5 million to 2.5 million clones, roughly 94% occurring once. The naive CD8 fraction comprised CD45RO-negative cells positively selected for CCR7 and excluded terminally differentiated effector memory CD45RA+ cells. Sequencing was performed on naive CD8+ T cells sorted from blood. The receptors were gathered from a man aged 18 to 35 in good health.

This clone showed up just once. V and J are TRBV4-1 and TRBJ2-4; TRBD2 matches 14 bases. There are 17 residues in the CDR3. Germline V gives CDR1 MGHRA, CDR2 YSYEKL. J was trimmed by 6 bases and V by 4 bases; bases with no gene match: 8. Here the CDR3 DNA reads TGCGCCAGCAGCCCCCGACTAGCGGGAGGGCCTAGAAACATTCAGTACTTC. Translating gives CASSPRLAGGPRNIQYF.

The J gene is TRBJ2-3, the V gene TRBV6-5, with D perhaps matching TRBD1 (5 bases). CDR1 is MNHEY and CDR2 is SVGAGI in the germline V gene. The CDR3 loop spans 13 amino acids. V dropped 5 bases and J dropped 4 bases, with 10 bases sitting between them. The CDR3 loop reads CASSPQGPDTQYF. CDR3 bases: TGTGCCAGCAGTCCCCAGGGTCCAGATACGCAGTATTTT.

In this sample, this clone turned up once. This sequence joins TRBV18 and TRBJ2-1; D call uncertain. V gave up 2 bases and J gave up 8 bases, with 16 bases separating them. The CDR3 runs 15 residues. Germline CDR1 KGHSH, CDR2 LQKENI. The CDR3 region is CASSPTPAGPDEQFF. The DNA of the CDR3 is TGTGCCAGCTCACCAACCCCAGCAGGTCCCGATGAGCAGTTCTTC.

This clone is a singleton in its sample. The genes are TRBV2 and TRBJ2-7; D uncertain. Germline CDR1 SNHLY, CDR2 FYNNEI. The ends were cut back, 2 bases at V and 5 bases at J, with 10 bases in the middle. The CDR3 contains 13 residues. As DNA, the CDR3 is TGTGCCAGCAGTGAAAAGAGTAGGGACGAGCAGTACTTC. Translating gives CASSEKSRDEQYF.

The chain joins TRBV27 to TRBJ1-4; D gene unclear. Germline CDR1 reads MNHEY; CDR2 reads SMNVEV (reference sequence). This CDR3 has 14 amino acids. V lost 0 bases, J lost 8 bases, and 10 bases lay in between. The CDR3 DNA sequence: TGTGCCAGCAGTTTATCTCCCGGGTTGGAAAAACTGTTTTTT. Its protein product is CASSLSPGLEKLFF. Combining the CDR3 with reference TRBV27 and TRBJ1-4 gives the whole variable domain EAQVTQNPRYLITVTGKKLTVTCSQNMNHEYMSWYRQDPGLGLRQIYYSMNVEVTDKGDVPEGYKVSRKEKRNFPLILESPSPNQTSLYFCASSLSPGLEKLFFGSGTQLSVL.

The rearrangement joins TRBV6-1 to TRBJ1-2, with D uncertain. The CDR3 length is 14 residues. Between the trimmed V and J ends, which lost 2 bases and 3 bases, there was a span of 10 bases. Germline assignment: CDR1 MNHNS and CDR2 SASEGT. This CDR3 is CASSERGWDYGYTF. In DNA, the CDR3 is TGTGCCAGCAGTGAACGGGGTTGGGACTATGGCTACACCTTC.

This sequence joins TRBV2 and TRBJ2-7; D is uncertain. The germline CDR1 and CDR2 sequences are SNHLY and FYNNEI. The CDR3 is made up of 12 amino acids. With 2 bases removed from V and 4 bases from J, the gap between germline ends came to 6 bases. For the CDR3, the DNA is TGTGCCAGCAGTGAAACACATTACGAGCAGTACTTC. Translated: CASSETHYEQYF.

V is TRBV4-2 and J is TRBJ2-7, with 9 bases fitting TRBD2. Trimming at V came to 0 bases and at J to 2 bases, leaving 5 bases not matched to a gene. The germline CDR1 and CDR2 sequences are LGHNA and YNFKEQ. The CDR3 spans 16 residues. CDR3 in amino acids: CASSQDSAGGTYEQYF. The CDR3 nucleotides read TGTGCCAGCAGCCAAGATTCAGCGGGGGGTACCTACGAGCAGTACTTC.

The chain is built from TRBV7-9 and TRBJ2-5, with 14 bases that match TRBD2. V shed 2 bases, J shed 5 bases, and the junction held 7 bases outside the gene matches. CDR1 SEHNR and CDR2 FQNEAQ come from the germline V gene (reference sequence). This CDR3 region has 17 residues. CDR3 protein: CASSLTGTSGSRETQYF. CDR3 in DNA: TGTGCCAGCAGCTTAACGGGGACTAGCGGGAGTCGGGAGACCCAGTACTTC.

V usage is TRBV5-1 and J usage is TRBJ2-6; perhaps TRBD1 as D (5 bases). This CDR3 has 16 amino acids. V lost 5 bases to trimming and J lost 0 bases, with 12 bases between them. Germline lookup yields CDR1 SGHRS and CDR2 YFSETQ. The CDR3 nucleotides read TGCGCCAGCAGTAGGCAGGACATCTCTGGGGCCAACGTCCTGACTTTC. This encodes CASSRQDISGANVLTF.

The CDR3 is CASSLFLEGETQYF. CDR3 coding DNA: TGTGCCAGCAGCTTATTCCTGGAAGGAGAGACCCAGTACTTC. The chain has TRBV5-6 and TRBJ2-5, with D unresolved. The germline CDR1 and CDR2 sequences are SGHDT and YYEEEE. CDR3 size: 14 residues. Trimming left V 2 bases short and J 4 bases short, with 12 bases between.

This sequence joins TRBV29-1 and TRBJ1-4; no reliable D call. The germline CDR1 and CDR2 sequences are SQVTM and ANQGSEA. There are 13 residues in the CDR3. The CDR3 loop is CTAKEQNNEKLFF. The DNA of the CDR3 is TGCACCGCCAAGGAGCAGAATAATGAAAAACTGTTTTTT.

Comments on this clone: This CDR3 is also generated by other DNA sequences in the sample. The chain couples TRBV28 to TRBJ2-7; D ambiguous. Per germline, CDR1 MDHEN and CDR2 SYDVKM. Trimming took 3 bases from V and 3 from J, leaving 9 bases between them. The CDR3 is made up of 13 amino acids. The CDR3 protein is CASSFNPSYEQYF. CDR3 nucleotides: TGTGCCAGCAGTTTCAATCCTAGCTACGAGCAGTACTTC.

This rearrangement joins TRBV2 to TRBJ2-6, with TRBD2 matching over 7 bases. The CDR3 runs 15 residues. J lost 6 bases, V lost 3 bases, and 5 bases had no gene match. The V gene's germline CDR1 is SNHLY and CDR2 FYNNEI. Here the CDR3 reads CASSEGGMTANVLTF. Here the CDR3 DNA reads TGTGCCAGCAGTGAGGGGGGGATGACGGCCAACGTCCTGACTTTC.

The CDR3 nucleotides are TGTGCCAGCAGCTTCACCCTGGGAGCCTACGAGCAGTACTTC. Amino acid sequence: CASSFTLGAYEQYF. V gene TRBV7-2 combines with J gene TRBJ2-7; maybe TRBD2 (5 bases). V was shortened by 3 bases and J by 2 bases, with 11 bases between the two germline ends. The CDR3 contains 14 residues. Germline loops: CDR1 SGHTA, CDR2 FQGNSA.

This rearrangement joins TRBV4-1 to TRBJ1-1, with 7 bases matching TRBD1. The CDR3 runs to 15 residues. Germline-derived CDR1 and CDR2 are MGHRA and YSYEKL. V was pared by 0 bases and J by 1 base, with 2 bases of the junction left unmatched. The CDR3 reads CASSQDQGENTEAFF. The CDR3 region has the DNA TGCGCCAGCAGCCAAGATCAGGGGGAGAACACTGAAGCTTTCTTT.

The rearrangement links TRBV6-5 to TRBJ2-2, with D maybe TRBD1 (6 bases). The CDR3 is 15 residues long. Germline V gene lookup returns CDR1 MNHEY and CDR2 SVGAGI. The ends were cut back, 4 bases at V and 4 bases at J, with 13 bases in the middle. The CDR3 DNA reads TGTGCCAGCAGTTTCTTGACAGGTTCCACCGGGGAGCTGTTTTTT. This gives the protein CASSFLTGSTGELFF.

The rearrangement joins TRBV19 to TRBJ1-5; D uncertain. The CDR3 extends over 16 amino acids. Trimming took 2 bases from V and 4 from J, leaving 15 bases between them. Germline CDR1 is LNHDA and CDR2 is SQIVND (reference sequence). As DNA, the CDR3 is TGTGCCAGTAGTATACTCGGTTCTGTGGTAAATCAGCCCCAGCATTTT. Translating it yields CASSILGSVVNQPQHF.

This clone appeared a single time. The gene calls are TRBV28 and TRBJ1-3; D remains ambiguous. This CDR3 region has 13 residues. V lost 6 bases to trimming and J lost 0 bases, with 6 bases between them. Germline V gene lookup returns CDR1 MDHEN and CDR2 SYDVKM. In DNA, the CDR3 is TGTGCCAGCAGCACAAGCTCTGGAAACACCATATATTTT. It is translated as CASSTSSGNTIYF.

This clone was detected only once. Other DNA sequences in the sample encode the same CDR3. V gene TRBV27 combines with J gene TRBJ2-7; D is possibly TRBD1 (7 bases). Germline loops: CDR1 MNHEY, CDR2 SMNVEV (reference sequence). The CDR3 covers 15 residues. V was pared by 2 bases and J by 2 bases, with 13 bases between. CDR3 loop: CASSLAAGGTYEQYF. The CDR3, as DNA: TGTGCCAGCAGTTTAGCGGCAGGGGGGACCTACGAGCAGTACTTC.

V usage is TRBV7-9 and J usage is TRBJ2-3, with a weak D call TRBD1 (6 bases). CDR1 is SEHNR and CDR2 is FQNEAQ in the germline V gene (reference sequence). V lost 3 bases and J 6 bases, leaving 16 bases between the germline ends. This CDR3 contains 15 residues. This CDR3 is CASSFPTGPEDTQYF. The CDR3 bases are TGTGCCAGCAGCTTTCCGACAGGACCCGAGGATACGCAGTATTTT.

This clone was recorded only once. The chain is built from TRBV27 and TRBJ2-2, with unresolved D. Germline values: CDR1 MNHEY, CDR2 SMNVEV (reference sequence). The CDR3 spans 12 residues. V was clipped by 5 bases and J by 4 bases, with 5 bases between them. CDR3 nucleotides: TGTGCCAGCAGTCGGTTCACCGGGGAGCTGTTTTTT. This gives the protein CASSRFTGELFF.

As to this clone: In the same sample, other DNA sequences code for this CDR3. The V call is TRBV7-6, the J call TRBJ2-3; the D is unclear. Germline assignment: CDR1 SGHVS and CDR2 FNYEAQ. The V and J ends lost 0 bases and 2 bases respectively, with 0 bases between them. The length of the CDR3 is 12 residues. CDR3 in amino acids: CASSLATDTQYF. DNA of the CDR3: TGTGCCAGCAGCTTAGCCACAGATACGCAGTATTTT. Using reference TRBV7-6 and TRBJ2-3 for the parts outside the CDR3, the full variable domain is GAGVSQSPRYKVTKRGQDVALRCDPISGHVSLYWYRQALGQGPEFLTYFNYEAQQDKSGLPNDRFSAERPEGSISTLTIQRTEQRDSAMYRCASSLATDTQYFGPGTRLTVL.

The CDR3 sequence: CASSESGRTSYGYTF. Here the CDR3 DNA reads TGCGCCAGCAGTGAGTCGGGAAGGACCTCCTATGGCTACACCTTC. The chain couples TRBV10-2 to TRBJ1-2; D unresolved. The ends were cut back, 0 bases at V and 4 bases at J, with 12 bases in the middle. The CDR3 length is 15 residues. The germline V gene encodes CDR1 WSHSY and CDR2 SAAADI.

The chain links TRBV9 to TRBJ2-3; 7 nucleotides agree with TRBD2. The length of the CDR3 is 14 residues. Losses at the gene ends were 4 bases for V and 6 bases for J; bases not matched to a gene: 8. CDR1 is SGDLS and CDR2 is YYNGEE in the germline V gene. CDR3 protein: CASSLAGLVDTQYF. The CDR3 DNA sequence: TGTGCCAGCAGCCTCGCAGGACTAGTGGATACGCAGTATTTT.